This TCR beta chain came from a study of cytotoxic CD8 clonotypes in ibrutinib-treated CLL. The table came from immunoSEQ multiplex PCR; TCRdb's copy has only in-frame clones and leaves some out. The profile covers more than 110,000 clones, with 91% appearing a single time and 10% to 13% taken by the ten largest. CDR1 SEHNR and CDR2 FQNEAQ come from the germline V gene (reference sequence). This CDR3 has 16 amino acids. Trimming removed 1 base at V and 4 bases at J, with 14 bases between. Material: PBMCs, obtained after 12 months of ibrutinib treatment. J is TRBJ2-1 and V is TRBV7-9; D call uncertain. The TCR originated in a human donor with chronic lymphocytic leukemia. The CDR3 is CASSLERTRWYNEQFF. DNA of the CDR3: TGTGCCAGCAGCTTAGAACGGACCCGCTGGTACAATGAGCAGTTCTTC.